This TCR beta chain derives from a study of cytomegalovirus exposure and HLA in healthy donors (dated by TCRdb to 2015 to 2018). Describing the broader study: A later analysis indicated that the 120 validation repertoires were generated on the platform also employed for the approximately 700 repertoires of the first cohort. The study was designed to test whether signatures of past pathogen exposure could be identified by cataloging public T cell receptors. Besides the first cohort of hundreds of subjects, a separate validation cohort made up of roughly 130 different subjects was used. High-throughput TCR immunosequencing, statistical association of individual TCRs with disease status, and machine learning were combined to predict cytomegalovirus infection status.

Separate from the roughly 660-subject first cohort, the validation cohort of 120 subjects was the group to which the donors belonged. The library was generated by the immunoSEQ multiplex PCR assay. As for how the authors treated the data: To diagnose cytomegalovirus status from the catalog of TCR beta chain sequences, a statistical classification framework was built. In TCRdb, the immuneACCESS table is reduced to in-frame sequences with V and J assigned. These tables do not hold every clone; where another copy was compared, an unresolved V gene accounts for under half, and the others remain unexplained. Clone size and V and J calls were adopted from that table, with D and trimming inferred from the DNA. For this sample the table gives approximately 140,000 clones, of which about 90% were detected only once. Just under 8% of the sample lies in the top ten. General conclusions and limits of the study: In the study, about 150 TCR beta chains were listed as associated with cytomegalovirus. The authors suggested that the approach could potentially be extended to other disease states and immunological phenotypes. Across donors, most TCR sequences were observed very rarely, whereas some public TCRs were present in many individuals. Cytomegalovirus status was reported to be diagnosed by the classifier with high specificity and sensitivity in both the original and validation cohorts. The validation cohort had no HLA typing available for a later analysis, so co-occurrence within that cohort was assessed over all 120 or so repertoires. Three of the identified cytomegalovirus-associated TCR beta chains were confirmed in vitro to be specific for cytomegalovirus antigens. Of the cluster scores, 90% to 95% were above 0 in a later analysis, which found that TCRs clustered in the first cohort also tended to co-occur in the 120 validation repertoires.

Trimming leaves V shorter by 4 bases and J shorter by 2 bases, with the junction holding 5 bases beyond the gene matches. The germline V gene yields MRHNA for CDR1 and SNTAGT for CDR2. Measured from the cysteine to the phenylalanine, the CDR3 is 15 residues long. Only the CDR3 part of the read is kept: 45 bases, read in frame from the first base. About this clone itself: This receptor's antigen is unknown. Base qualities are missing; no much larger clone stands one base away.

Sample: PBMCs. This chain joins TRBV6-4 to TRBJ2-7; TRBD1 matches 10 bases in the middle. This TCR was sampled from a young woman in good health and CMV-seropositive. The CDR3 region reads CASSAWGTGAYEQYF. The DNA sequence is as follows: TGTGCCAGCAGTGCCTGGGGGACAGGGGCCTACGAGCAGTACTTC.